Listed below are T cell receptor beta chains from one sample, sequenced in a study of blood T cell repertoires in COVID-19. Sequencing used immunoSEQ multiplex PCR; TCRdb keeps in-frame clones, though not all of them. The sample carries approximately 120,000 clones, around 80% recorded once. Specimen: peripheral blood. Receptors originate from a woman aged 80 or older with active or convalescent COVID-19. The CDR3 runs from the conserved cysteine through the conserved F or W. The D gene is left open where the match is weak.

d_call	j_call	v_call	cdr3_aa
NA	TRBJ2-5	TRBV7-8	CASNHERGIGQETQYF
NA	TRBJ1-4	TRBV28	CASSRPGLLSTNEKLFF
NA	TRBJ1-1	TRBV7-9	CASSSGQGRAFF
NA	TRBJ2-1	TRBV12-3/TRBV12-4	CASSSRNEQFF
TRBD2	TRBJ2-1	TRBV5-1	CASSLFTSGNEQFF
TRBD2	TRBJ2-1	TRBV28	CASKPTSGRIRYNEQFF
TRBD2	TRBJ2-1	TRBV28	CASSWTSGTYNEQFF
TRBD1	TRBJ2-7	TRBV5-1	CASSLLADRGYEQYF
NA	TRBJ2-7	TRBV3-1/TRBV3-2	CASSRGGGFYEQYF
TRBD1	TRBJ1-1	TRBV29-1	CSVEGQGMAAFF
TRBD2	TRBJ2-7	TRBV2	CASSEGTSGTEQYF
NA	TRBJ2-7	TRBV19	CASNPRRSSSYEQYF
TRBD1	TRBJ2-7	TRBV7-9	CASSLEAGGYPYEQYF
TRBD1	TRBJ2-1	TRBV23-1	CASSQILQGFRCNEQFF
NA	TRBJ1-5	TRBV6-5	CASSYGQSNQPQHF
NA	TRBJ2-2	TRBV7-9	CASTPPAANTGELFF
TRBD1	TRBJ2-3	TRBV27	CASCRGQGPRTDTQYF
NA	TRBJ1-2	TRBV11-2	CASSLGPGPYGYTF
TRBD1	TRBJ2-7	TRBV7-2	CASSPQGAINEQYF
NA	TRBJ1-1	TRBV27	CASIARLSDIMNTEAFF
TRBD1	TRBJ2-2	TRBV6-5	CASSYDRGGTGELFF
NA	TRBJ1-2	TRBV4-1	CASSPREGYGYTF
TRBD1	TRBJ1-1	TRBV10-3	CAIRGTGTGDEAFF
TRBD2	TRBJ2-1	TRBV5-6	CASRNSGTRDYNEQFF
NA	TRBJ2-3	TRBV27	CASSLGYGTGRTDTQYF
NA	TRBJ2-5	TRBV19	CASSMQGMRETQYF
NA	TRBJ1-3	TRBV3-1/TRBV3-2	CASSGGSTGNTIYF
NA	TRBJ1-1	TRBV19	CASSIGWQVITEAFF
NA	TRBJ1-2	TRBV12-3/TRBV12-4	CASRTAATYGYTF
NA	TRBJ1-2	TRBV10-3	CAIRSFHGYTF
NA	TRBJ1-2	TRBV18	CASSPGLGDGYGYTF
TRBD1	TRBJ1-4	TRBV18	CASSTRQTGGNEKLFF
NA	TRBJ2-2	TRBV2	CASSQDRLNTGELFF
TRBD1	TRBJ2-1	TRBV11-2	CASSSFRTGGRNEQFF
TRBD2	TRBJ2-1	TRBV12-5	CASGLGLLSAGAHNEQFF
TRBD1	TRBJ2-2	TRBV5-1	CASSFVRDRGAGELFF
TRBD2	TRBJ2-2	TRBV29-1	CSVGSSGTAGELFF
NA	TRBJ2-5	TRBV2	CASTGGETQYF
TRBD1	TRBJ1-6	TRBV25-1	CASSWGDRVSPLHF
TRBD2	TRBJ2-1	TRBV15	CATSRGASGSQGEQFF
NA	TRBJ2-1	TRBV11-3	CASSTLRGGEQFF
NA	TRBJ2-1	TRBV27	CASTAVLLNEQFF
TRBD2	TRBJ2-1	TRBV12-5	CASGPRGGDEQFF
TRBD2	TRBJ2-1	TRBV11-2	CASRLPGLAGVGEQFF
TRBD1	TRBJ2-2	TRBV24-1	CATSDFRDRNTGELFF
TRBD2	TRBJ2-2	TRBV6-6	CASSPGLAANTGELFF
NA	TRBJ2-7	TRBV7-9	CASSLTQDSYEQYF
TRBD2	TRBJ2-1	TRBV18	CASSVGTSGSATEQFF
TRBD1	TRBJ1-5	TRBV27	CASSSPGQGNQPQHF
NA	TRBJ1-3	TRBV6-1	CASSDWAGHSGNTIYF
NA	TRBJ1-5	TRBV2	CASSVGQGLGQPQHF
NA	TRBJ1-5	TRBV27	CASSSGVRNQPQHF
TRBD2	TRBJ2-2	TRBV10-3	CAIQTSGSINTGELFF
NA	TRBJ2-2	TRBV20-1	CSASRWGVKIANTGELFF
NA	TRBJ2-7	TRBV21-1	CASSKGEDEQYF
NA	TRBJ2-7	TRBV3-1/TRBV3-2	CASSQDGVGTYEQYF
NA	TRBJ2-7	TRBV6-6	CASTDVDTSYEQYF
NA	TRBJ2-2	TRBV19	CASTVGLPNTGELFF
TRBD2	TRBJ2-7	TRBV3-1/TRBV3-2	CASSLGLAEYEQYF
NA	TRBJ2-3	TRBV5-1	CASSSDNTDTQYF